This entry describes one T cell receptor (beta chain). Its cognate antigen is unknown. TCR beta was sequenced from blood CD8+ and CD4+ T cells. Each multiple sclerosis control was a treatment-naive patient with relapsing-remitting disease that was either stable or active. TEMRA cells were FACS-enriched, unlike CD8+ and CD4+ T cells, which were negatively isolated. These data are taken from a study of CD8 T cells in Susac syndrome. Study-level results: By the study's own acknowledgment, its TCR sequencing and HLA analysis included relatively few individuals.

It was with random hexamers that roughly 0.45 to 1 ug RNA was reverse transcribed. MiXCR, run by TCRdb on the immunoSEQ multiplex PCR reads, gives a single entry per CDR3 protein. This table holds 100,000 to 150,000 distinct CDR3 sequences, around 86% found once. The sequenced sample consisted of CD8+ T cells from PBMCs. The sequence was collected from a human donor with multiple sclerosis.

CDR3 sequence: CASAESGRNTEAFF. The CDR3 nucleotides read TGCGCCAGCGCTGAGAGTGGACGGAACACTGAAGCTTTCTTT. The chain combines TRBV4-3 with TRBJ1-1; no firm D call. The CDR3 sequence is 14 residues long. Germline V gene lookup returns CDR1 LGHNA and CDR2 YSLEER. Trimming shortened V by 8 bases and J by 1 base, and 14 bases separated the two germline ends.